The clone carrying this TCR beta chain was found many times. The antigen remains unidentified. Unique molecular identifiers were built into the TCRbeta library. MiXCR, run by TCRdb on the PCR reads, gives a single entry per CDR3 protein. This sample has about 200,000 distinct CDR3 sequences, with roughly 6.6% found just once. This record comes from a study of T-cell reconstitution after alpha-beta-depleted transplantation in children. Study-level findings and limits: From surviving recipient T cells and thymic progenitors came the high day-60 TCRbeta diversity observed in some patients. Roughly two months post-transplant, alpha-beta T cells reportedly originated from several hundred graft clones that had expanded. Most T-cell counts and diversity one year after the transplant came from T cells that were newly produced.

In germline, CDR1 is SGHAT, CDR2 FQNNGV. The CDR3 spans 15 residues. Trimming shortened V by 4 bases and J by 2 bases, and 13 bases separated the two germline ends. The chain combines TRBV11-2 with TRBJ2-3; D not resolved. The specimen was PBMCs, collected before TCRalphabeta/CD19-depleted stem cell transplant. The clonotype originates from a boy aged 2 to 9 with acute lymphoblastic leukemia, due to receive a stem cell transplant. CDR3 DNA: TGTGCCAGCAGCTACGGACGTCGGACCACAGATACGCAGTATTTT. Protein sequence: CASSYGRRTTDTQYF.